This T cell receptor (beta chain) was profiled in a study of blood T cells in healthy people across ages. The use of a sample-barcoded 5' primer and a J-beta primer mix characterized a second PCR of 7 to 11 cycles. From the 5' RACE reads, TCRdb called clonotypes with MiXCR, one entry per CDR3 protein. The sample includes some 1.1 million distinct CDR3 sequences, around two fifths seen only once; the top ten take roughly 13%. The CDR3 has 14 residues. CDR1 LGHNA and CDR2 YSLEER come from the germline V gene. V was clipped by 4 bases and J by 11 bases; unmatched bases: 13. The receptor's source is a young man in good health. V is TRBV4-3 and J is TRBJ2-5; 7 nucleotides agree with TRBD2. Sequenced material: blood. In DNA, the CDR3 is TGCGCCAGCAGCCCGAGGGAGGGTGGCAATGAGCAGTACTTC. Translation: CASSPREGGNEQYF.